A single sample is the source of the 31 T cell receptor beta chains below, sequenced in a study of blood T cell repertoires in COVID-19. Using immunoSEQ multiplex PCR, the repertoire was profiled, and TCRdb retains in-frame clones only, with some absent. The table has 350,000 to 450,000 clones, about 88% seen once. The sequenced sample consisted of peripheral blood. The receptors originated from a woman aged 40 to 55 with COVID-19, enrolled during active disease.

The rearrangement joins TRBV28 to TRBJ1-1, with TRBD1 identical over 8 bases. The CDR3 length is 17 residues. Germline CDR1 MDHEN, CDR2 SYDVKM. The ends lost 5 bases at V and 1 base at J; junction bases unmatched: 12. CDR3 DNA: TGTGCCAGCAGTACGACAGGGGTATCGGGATGGAACACTGAAGCTTTCTTT. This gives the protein CASSTTGVSGWNTEAFF.

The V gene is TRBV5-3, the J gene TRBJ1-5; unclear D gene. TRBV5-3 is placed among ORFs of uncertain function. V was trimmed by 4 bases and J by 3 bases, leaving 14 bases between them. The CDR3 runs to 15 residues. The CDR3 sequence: CARSPGREDNQPQHF. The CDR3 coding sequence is TGTGCCAGAAGCCCCGGACGGGAGGACAATCAGCCCCAGCATTTT.

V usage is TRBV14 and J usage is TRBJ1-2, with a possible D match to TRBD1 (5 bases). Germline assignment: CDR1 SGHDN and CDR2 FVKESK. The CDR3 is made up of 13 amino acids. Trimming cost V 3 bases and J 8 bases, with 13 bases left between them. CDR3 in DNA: TGTGCCAGCAGCCATCTAAGGGGTAACGGCTACACCTTC. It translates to CASSHLRGNGYTF. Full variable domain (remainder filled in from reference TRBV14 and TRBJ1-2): EAGVTQFPSHSVIEKGQTVTLRCDPISGHDNLYWYRRVMGKEIKFLLHFVKESKQDESGMPNNRFLAERTGGTYSTLKVQPAELEDSGVYFCASSHLRGNGYTFGSGTRLTVV.

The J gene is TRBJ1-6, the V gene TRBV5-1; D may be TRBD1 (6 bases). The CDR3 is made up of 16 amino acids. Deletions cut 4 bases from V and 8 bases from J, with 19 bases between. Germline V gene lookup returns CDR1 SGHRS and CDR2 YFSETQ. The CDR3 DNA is TGCGCCAGCAGCCTAGAAGGACAGATTCAACATTCACCCCTCCACTTT. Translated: CASSLEGQIQHSPLHF. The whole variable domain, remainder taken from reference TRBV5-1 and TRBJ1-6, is KAGVTQTPRYLIKTRGQQVTLSCSPISGHRSVSWYQQTPGQGLQFLFEYFSETQRNKGNFPGRFSGRQFSNSRSEMNVSTLELGDSALYLCASSLEGQIQHSPLHFGNGTRLTVT.

In DNA, the CDR3 is TGTGCCAGTAGTATTGGCGGCATCTCCTACAATGAGCAGTTCTTC. It specifies CASSIGGISYNEQFF. The chain is built from TRBV19 and TRBJ2-1; D remains unclear. The ends were cut back, 3 bases at V and 0 bases at J, with 9 bases in the middle. This CDR3 comprises 15 residues. Per the germline V gene, CDR1 is LNHDA and CDR2 is SQIVND (reference sequence).

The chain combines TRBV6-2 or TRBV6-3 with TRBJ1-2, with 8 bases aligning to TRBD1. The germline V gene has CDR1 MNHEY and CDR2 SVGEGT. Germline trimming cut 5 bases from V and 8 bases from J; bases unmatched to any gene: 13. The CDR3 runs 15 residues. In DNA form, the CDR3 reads TGTGCCAGCAGTCGGAGTTCCGGACAGGGATCCGGCTACACCTTC. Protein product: CASSRSSGQGSGYTF.

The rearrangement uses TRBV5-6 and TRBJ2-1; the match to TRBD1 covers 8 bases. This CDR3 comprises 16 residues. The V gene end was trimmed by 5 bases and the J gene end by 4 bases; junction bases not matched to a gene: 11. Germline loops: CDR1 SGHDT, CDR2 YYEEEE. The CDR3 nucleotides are TGTGCCAGCAGAACACCCCGAAGACAGGGGTACAATGAGCAGTTCTTC. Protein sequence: CASRTPRRQGYNEQFF.

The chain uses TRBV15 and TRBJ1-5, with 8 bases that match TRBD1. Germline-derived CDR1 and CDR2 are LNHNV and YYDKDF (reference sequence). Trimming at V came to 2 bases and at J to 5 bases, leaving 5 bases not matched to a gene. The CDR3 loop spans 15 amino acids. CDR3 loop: CATSRPPTGDQPQHF. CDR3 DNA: TGTGCCACCAGCAGACCCCCGACAGGGGATCAGCCCCAGCATTTT.

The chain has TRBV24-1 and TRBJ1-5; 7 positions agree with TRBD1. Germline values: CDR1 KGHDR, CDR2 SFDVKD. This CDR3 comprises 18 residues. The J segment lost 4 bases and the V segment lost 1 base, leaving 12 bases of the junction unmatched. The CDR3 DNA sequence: TGTGCCACCAGTGATTTCCTCACCCGGGACAGTCGGAATCAGCCCCAGCATTTT. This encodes CATSDFLTRDSRNQPQHF.

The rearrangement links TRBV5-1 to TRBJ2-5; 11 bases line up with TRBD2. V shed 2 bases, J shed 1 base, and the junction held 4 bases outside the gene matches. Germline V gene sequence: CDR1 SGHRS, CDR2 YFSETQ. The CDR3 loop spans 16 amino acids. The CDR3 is CASSLIAGGPQETQYF. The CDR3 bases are TGCGCCAGCAGCTTAATAGCGGGAGGGCCCCAAGAGACCCAGTACTTC. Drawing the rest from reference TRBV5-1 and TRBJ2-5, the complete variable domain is KAGVTQTPRYLIKTRGQQVTLSCSPISGHRSVSWYQQTPGQGLQFLFEYFSETQRNKGNFPGRFSGRQFSNSRSEMNVSTLELGDSALYLCASSLIAGGPQETQYFGPGTRLLVL.

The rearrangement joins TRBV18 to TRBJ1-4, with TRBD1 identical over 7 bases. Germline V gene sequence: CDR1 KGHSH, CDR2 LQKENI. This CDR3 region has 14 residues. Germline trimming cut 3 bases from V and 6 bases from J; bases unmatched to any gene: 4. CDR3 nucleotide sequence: TGTGCCAGCTCACCTATGACAGGGCATGAAAAACTGTTTTTT. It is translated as CASSPMTGHEKLFF.

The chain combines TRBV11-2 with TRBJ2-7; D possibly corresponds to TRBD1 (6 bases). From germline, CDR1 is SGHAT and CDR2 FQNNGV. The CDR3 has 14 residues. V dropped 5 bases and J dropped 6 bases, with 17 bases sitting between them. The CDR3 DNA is TGTGCCAGCAGCCCTTACAGGGTGGGCCGCGAGCAGTACTTC. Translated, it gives CASSPYRVGREQYF.

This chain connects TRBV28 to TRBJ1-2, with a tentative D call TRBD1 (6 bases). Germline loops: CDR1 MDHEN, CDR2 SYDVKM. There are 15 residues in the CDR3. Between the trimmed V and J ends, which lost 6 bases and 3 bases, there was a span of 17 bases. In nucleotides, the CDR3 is TGTGCCAGCAGCTCATCTCAGGGGTATTACTATGGCTACACCTTC. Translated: CASSSSQGYYYGYTF.

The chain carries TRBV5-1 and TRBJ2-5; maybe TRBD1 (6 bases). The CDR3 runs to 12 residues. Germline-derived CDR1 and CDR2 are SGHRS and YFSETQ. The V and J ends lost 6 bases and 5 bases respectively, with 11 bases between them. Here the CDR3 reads CASMRDTETQYF. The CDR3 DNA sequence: TGCGCCAGCATGAGGGACACTGAGACCCAGTACTTC.

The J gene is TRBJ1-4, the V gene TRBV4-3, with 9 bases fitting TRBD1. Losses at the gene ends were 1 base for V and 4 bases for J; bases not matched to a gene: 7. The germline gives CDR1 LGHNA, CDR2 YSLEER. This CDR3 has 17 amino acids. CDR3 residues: CASSQGNRDRVNEKLFF. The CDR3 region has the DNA TGCGCCAGCAGCCAAGGGAACCGGGACAGGGTTAATGAAAAACTGTTTTTT.

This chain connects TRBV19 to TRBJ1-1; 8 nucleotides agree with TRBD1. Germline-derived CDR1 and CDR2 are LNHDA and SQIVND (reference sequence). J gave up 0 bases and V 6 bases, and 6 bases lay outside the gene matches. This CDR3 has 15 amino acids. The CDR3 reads CASRVQGGLNTEAFF. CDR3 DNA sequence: TGTGCCAGTAGGGTACAGGGGGGACTGAACACTGAAGCTTTCTTT.

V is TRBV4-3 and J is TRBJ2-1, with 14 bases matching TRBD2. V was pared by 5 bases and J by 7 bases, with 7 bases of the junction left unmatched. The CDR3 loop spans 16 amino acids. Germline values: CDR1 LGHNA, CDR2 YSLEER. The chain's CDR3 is CASSFRLAGGGNEQFF. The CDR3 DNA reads TGCGCCAGCAGCTTTCGACTAGCGGGAGGGGGGAATGAGCAGTTCTTC.

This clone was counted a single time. The CDR3 loop reads CASSQGSGISYEQYF. CDR3 nucleotide sequence: TGTGCCAGCAGCCAAGGTTCAGGAATCTCCTACGAGCAGTACTTC. The V gene is TRBV3-1 (or the pseudogene TRBV3-2), the J gene TRBJ2-7; D unclear. CDR1 is LGHDT, CDR2 YNNKEL, per germline (reference sequence). The V end was cut by 1 base, the J end by 0 bases, with 10 bases between. This CDR3 is built from 15 residues.

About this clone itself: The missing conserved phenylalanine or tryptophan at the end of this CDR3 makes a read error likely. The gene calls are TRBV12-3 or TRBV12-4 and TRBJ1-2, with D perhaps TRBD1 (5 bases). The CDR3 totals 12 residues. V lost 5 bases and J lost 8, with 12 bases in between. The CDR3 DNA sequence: TGTGCCAGCAGTGGGGCCTCCTGGGGCTACACCCTC. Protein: CASSGASWGYTL.

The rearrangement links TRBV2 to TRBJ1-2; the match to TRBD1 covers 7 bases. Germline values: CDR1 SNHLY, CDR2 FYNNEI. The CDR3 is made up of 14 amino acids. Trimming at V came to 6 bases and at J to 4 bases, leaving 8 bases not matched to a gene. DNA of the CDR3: TGTGCCAGCAGAGAGGACAGGTTCTCCTATGGCTACACCTTC. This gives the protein CASREDRFSYGYTF.

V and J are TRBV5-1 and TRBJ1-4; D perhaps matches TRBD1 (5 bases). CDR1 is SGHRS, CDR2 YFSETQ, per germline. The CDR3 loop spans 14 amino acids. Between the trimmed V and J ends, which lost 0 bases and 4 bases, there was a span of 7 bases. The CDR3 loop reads CASSLERGNEKLFF. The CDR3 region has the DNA TGCGCCAGCAGCTTGGAAAGGGGTAATGAAAAACTGTTTTTT.

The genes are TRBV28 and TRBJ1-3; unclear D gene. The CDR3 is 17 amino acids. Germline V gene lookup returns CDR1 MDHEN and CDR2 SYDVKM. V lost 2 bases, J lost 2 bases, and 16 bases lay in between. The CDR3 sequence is CASSLPNAGGPGNTIYF. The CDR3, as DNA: TGTGCCAGCAGTTTACCCAACGCGGGAGGGCCTGGAAACACCATATATTTT.

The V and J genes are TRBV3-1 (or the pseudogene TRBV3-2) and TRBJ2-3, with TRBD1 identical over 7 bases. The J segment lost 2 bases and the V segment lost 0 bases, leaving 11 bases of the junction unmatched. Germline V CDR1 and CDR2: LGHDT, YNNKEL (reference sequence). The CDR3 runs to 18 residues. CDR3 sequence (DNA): TGTGCCAGCAGCCAAGATCCTACCCGGGACAGTTTCACAGATACGCAGTATTTT. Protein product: CASSQDPTRDSFTDTQYF.

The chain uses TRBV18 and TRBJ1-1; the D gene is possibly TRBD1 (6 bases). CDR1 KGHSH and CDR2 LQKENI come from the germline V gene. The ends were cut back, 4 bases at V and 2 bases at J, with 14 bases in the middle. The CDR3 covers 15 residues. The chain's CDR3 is CASSLRQVPNTEAFF. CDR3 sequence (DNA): TGTGCCAGCTCACTCCGACAGGTGCCCAACACTGAAGCTTTCTTT.

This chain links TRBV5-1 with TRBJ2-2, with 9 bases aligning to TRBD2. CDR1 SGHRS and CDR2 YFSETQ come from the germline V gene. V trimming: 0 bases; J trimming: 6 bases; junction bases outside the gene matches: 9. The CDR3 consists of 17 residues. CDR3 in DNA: TGCGCCAGCAGCTTGGTGATAGCGGGAGTTATTCCCGGGGAGCTGTTTTTT. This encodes CASSLVIAGVIPGELFF.

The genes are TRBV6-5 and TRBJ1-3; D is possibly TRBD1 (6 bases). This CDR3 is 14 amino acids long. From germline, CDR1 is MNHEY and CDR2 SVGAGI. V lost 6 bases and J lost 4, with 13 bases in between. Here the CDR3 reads CASSIGTLGNTIYF. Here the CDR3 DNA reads TGTGCCAGCAGCATTGGGACATTAGGAAACACCATATATTTT.

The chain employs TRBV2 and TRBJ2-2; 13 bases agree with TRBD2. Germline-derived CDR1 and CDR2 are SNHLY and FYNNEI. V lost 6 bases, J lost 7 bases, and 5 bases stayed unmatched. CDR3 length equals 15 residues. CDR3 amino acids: CASRGLAGVGGELFF. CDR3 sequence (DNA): TGTGCCAGCAGAGGACTAGCGGGAGTGGGCGGGGAGCTGTTTTTT. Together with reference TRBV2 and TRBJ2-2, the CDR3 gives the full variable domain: EPEVTQTPSHQVTQMGQEVILRCVPISNHLYFYWYRQILGQKVEFLVSFYNNEISEKSEIFDDQFSVERPDGSNFTLKIRSTKLEDSAMYFCASRGLAGVGGELFFGEGSRLTVL.

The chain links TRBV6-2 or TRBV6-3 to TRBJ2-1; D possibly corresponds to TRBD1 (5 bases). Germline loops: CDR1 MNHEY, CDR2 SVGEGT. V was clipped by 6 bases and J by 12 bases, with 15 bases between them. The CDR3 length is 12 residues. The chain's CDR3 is CASSDSPILQFF. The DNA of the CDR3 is TGTGCCAGCAGCGACAGTCCGATCCTGCAGTTCTTC.

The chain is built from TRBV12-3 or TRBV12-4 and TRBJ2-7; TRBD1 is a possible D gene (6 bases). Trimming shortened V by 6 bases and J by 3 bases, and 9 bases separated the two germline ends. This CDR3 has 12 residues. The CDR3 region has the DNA TGTGCCAGCAGCCGGGACAACTACGAGCAGTACTTC. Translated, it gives CASSRDNYEQYF.

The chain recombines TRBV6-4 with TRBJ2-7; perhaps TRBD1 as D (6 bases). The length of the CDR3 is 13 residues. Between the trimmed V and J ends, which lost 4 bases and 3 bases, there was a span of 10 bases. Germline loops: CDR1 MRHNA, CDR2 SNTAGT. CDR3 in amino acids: CASSVGQNYEQYF. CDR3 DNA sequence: TGTGCCAGCAGTGTTGGACAGAACTACGAGCAGTACTTC.

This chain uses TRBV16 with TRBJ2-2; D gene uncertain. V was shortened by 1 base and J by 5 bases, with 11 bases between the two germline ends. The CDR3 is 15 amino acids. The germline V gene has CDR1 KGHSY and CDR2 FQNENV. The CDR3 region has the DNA TGTGCCAGCAGCCAATTCTCCCCAGGAACCGGGGAGCTGTTTTTT. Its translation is CASSQFSPGTGELFF.